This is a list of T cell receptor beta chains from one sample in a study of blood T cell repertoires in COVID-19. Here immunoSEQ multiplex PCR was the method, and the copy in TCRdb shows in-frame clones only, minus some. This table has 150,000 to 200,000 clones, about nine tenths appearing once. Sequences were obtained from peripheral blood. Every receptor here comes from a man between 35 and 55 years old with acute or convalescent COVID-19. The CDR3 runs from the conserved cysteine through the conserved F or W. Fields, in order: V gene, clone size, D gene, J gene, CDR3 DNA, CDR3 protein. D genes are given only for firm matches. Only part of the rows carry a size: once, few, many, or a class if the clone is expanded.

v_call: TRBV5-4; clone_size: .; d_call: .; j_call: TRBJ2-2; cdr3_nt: TGTGCCAGCAGCTTGGCCGGAGGGGGCGGCACCGGGGAGCTGTTTTTT; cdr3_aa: CASSLAGGGGTGELFF
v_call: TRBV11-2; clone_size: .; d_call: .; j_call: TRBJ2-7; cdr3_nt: TGTGCCAGCAGCCCGGGACACCGCTCCTACGAGCAGTACTTC; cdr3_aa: CASSPGHRSYEQYF
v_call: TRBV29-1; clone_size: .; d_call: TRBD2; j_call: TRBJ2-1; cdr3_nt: TGCAGCTCCCGGGCGGGGGGAAACAATGAGCAGTTCTTC; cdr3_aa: CSSRAGGNNEQFF
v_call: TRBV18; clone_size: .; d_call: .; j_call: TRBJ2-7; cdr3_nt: TGTGCCAGCTCACCAGCAGGGGTCAAGGTCTTCTCTGAGCAGTACTTC; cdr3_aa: CASSPAGVKVFSEQYF
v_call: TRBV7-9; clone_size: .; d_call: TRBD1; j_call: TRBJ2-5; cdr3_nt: TGTGCCAGCAGCTCCGGGACAGGAGAGACCCAGTACTTC; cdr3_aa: CASSSGTGETQYF
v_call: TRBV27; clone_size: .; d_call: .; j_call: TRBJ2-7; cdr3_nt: TGTGCCAGCAGCCCTACTAGGCTCGAGCAGTACTTC; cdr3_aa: CASSPTRLEQYF
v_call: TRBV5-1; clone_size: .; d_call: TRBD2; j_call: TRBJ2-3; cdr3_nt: TGCGCCAGCAGCTTGGATCTCGAACTAGCGGATACGCAGTATTTT; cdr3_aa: CASSLDLELADTQYF
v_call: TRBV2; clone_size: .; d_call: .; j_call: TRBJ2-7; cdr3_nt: TGTGCCAGCAGTGCGTACGAGCAGTACTTC; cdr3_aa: CASSAYEQYF
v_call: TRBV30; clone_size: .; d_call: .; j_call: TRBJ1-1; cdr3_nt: TGTGCCTGGAAAGTGGGGCACTTCAACACTGAAGCTTTCTTT; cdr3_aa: CAWKVGHFNTEAFF
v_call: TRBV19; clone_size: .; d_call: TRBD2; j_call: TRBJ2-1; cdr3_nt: TGTGCCAGTAGTATAGGGAGAGCGGGGGTCCTATGGGCCTATGAGCAGTTCTTC; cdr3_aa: CASSIGRAGVLWAYEQFF
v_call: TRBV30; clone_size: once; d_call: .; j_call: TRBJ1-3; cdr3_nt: TGTGCCCAAAGTACTACTGGAAACACCATATATTTT; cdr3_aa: CAQSTTGNTIYF